Following are 8 T cell receptor beta chains from one sample sequenced in a study of control samples from healthy donors and cancer patients. Repertoires were generated with immunoSEQ multiplex PCR, while TCRdb's copy carries only in-frame clones and drops some. The table lists about 28,000 clones, 91% of them singletons, with approximately 12% in the top ten. The specimen was PBMCs. The origin of the receptors is a man between 45 and 60 years old with lung cancer.

This clone was detected only a few times. The chain uses TRBV10-3 and TRBJ2-5, with 8 bases identical to TRBD1. Germline loops: CDR1 ENHRY, CDR2 SYGVKD. Germline trimming cut 7 bases from V and 1 base from J; bases unmatched to any gene: 8. The CDR3 covers 15 residues. Here the CDR3 reads CAINRFRGLQETQYF. The CDR3 DNA follows: TGTGCCATCAACCGATTCAGGGGGCTCCAAGAGACCCAGTACTTC.

This chain links TRBV6-1 with TRBJ2-5; D ambiguous. Per the germline V gene, CDR1 is MNHNS and CDR2 is SASEGT. There are 15 residues in the CDR3. V was shortened by 2 bases and J by 1 base, with 11 bases between the two germline ends. This chain's CDR3 is CASSEPALGQETQYF. As DNA, the CDR3 is TGTGCCAGCAGTGAACCAGCTTTGGGCCAAGAGACCCAGTACTTC.

The CDR3 bases are TGTGCCAGCAGCTTGGATCCGGGACTAGCGGGGGCCAATGAGCAGTTCTTC. Encoded protein: CASSLDPGLAGANEQFF. This sequence joins TRBV5-4 and TRBJ2-1; 14 nucleotides match TRBD2. This CDR3 is 17 amino acids long. Germline CDR1 is SGHNT and CDR2 is YYREEE (reference sequence). Unmatched junction bases numbered 5, after V lost 0 bases and J lost 6 bases.

The chain recombines TRBV18 with TRBJ1-1; 7 positions match TRBD1. The CDR3 runs 13 residues. Germline V gene lookup returns CDR1 KGHSH and CDR2 LQKENI. V trimming: 3 bases; J trimming: 6 bases; junction bases outside the gene matches: 4. The CDR3 nucleotides are TGTGCCAGCTCACCGAGACAGGGCTCTGAAGCTTTCTTT. It specifies CASSPRQGSEAFF.

This clone was detected only once. The chain is built from TRBV4-1 and TRBJ2-5; 7 positions agree with TRBD1. Losses at the gene ends were 4 bases for V and 3 bases for J; bases not matched to a gene: 5. This CDR3 has 14 residues. Germline lookup yields CDR1 MGHRA and CDR2 YSYEKL. For the CDR3, the DNA is TGCGCCAGCAGCCGGGGGCAGGGGGAAGAGACCCAGTACTTC. It is translated as CASSRGQGEETQYF.

The chain recombines TRBV11-3 with TRBJ2-4; a weak D match, TRBD1 (5 bases). The germline CDR1 and CDR2 sequences are SGHNT and YENEEA. V was pared by 1 base and J by 8 bases, with 9 bases between. The CDR3 is made up of 13 amino acids. The CDR3 loop is CASSLGWGDIQYF. The CDR3 bases are TGTGCCAGCAGCTTAGGTTGGGGCGACATTCAGTACTTC.

CDR3 sequence: CASSRQGNTEAFF. CDR3 nucleotide sequence: TGTGCCAGCAGCCGACAGGGGAACACTGAAGCTTTCTTT. V usage is TRBV12-3 or TRBV12-4 and J usage is TRBJ1-1, with TRBD1 matching 7 bases. With 6 bases clipped from V and 1 base from J, the junction kept 2 bases outside the gene matches. This CDR3 is built from 13 residues.

A remark on this clone: A read error may account for a junction end that differs from germline. The chain carries TRBV7-7 and TRBJ1-3, with D maybe TRBD1 (5 bases). Germline lookup yields CDR1 SSHAT and CDR2 FNYEAQ (reference sequence). The CDR3 loop spans 15 amino acids. The CDR3 nucleotides are TGTGCTAGCAGCTTAAATTCGGGGGTTGGAAACACCATATATTTT. Residues: CASSLNSGVGNTIYF.